This T cell receptor (beta chain) was sequenced for a study of beta chain features in type 1 diabetes. The study's findings and limits: Patients with Type 1 diabetes showed moderately but significantly shorter TCRB CDR3s in all four CD4+ subsets.

CDR3 size: 16 residues. The V and J ends lost 4 bases and 6 bases, in that order; junction bases with no gene match: 7. Germline V gene sequence: CDR1 PRHDT, CDR2 FYEKMQ (reference sequence). Sorting of CD4+ naive, central memory, regulatory and stem cell-like memory cells was performed via CD45RO/CCR7/CD25/CD127/CD95/CD27. This clone has a handful of counts. Its antigen is as yet unknown. Expressed TCRB transcripts were sequenced, since all the RNA that had been isolated was reverse transcribed. The protocol was immunoSEQ multiplex PCR, while the TCRdb copy is restricted to in-frame clones and leaves out a portion. The table includes 640,000 or so clones, over 13% detected once.

The clonotype originates from a man younger than 30 with type 1 diabetes. V usage is TRBV13 and J usage is TRBJ2-7; TRBD2 matches 15 bases. Sequencing input: naive CD4+ T cells from blood. CDR3 coding DNA: TGTGCCAGCAGCTCGTGGACTAGCGGGAGGGCCAGCGAGCAGTACTTC. Translating it yields CASSSWTSGRASEQYF.